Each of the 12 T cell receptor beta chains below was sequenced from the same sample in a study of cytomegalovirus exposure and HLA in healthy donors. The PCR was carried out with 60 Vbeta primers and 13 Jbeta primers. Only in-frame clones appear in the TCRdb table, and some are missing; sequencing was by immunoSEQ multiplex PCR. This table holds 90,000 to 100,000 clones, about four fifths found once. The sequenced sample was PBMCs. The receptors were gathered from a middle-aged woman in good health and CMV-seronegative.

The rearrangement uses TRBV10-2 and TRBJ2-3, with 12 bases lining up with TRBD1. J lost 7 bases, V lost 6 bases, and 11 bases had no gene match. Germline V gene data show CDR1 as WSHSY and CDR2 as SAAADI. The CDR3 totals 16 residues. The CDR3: CASRGTGGFGAYTQYF. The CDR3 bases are TGCGCCAGCAGAGGGACAGGGGGCTTTGGGGCGTATACGCAGTATTTT.

The CDR3: CASSDDSRAGETQYF. CDR3 DNA sequence: TGTGCCAGCAGCGACGACAGCCGAGCGGGGGAGACCCAGTACTTC. V gene TRBV7-8 combines with J gene TRBJ2-5; TRBD2 matches at 7 bases. The CDR3 covers 15 residues. From germline, CDR1 is SGHVS and CDR2 FQNEAQ. Losses at the gene ends were 5 bases for V and 5 bases for J; bases not matched to a gene: 11.

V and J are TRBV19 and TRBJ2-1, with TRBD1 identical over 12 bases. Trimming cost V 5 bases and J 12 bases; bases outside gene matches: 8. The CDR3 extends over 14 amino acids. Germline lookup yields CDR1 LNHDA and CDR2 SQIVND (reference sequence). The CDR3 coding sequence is TGTGCCAGTAGTCTCGGGACAGGGGGCAGGGTGCAGTTCTTC. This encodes CASSLGTGGRVQFF.

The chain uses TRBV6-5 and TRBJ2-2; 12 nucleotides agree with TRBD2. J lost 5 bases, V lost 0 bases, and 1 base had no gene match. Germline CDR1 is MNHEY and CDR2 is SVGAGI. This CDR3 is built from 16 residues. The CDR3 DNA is TGTGCCAGCAGTTACTCGACTAGCGGGAGAACCGGGGAGCTGTTTTTT. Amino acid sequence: CASSYSTSGRTGELFF.

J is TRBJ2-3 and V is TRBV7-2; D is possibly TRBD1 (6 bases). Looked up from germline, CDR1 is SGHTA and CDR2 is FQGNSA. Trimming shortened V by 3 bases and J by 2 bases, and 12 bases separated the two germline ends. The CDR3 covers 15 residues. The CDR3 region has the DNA TGTGCCAGCAGCTTGAGAGGGGGATTCACAGATACGCAGTATTTT. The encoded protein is CASSLRGGFTDTQYF.

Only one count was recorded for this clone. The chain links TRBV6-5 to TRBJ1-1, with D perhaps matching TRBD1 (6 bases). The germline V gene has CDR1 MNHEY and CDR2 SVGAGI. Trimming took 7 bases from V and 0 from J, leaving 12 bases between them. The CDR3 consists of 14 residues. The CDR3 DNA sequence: TGTGCCAGCACCAAACAGGGACTGAACACTGAAGCTTTCTTT. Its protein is CASTKQGLNTEAFF.

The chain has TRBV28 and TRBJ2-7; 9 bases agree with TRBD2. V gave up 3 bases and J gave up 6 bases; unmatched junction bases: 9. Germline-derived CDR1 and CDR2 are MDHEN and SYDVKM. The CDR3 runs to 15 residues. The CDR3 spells CASSFMAGGAGEQYF. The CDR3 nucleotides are TGTGCCAGCAGTTTTATGGCGGGAGGGGCCGGCGAGCAGTACTTC.

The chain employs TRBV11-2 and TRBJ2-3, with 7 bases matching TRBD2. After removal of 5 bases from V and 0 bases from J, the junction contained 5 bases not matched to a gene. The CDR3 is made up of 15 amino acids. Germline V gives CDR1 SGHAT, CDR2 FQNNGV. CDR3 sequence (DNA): TGTGCCAGCAGCCCGAGCGGGGACAGCACAGATACGCAGTATTTT. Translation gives CASSPSGDSTDTQYF.

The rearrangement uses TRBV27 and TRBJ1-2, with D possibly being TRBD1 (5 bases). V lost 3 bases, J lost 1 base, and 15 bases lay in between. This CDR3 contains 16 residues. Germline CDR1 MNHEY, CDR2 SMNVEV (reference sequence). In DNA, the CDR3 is TGTGCCAGCAGTTTCGGGAGGGGCAAAAGTAACTATGGCTACACCTTC. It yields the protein CASSFGRGKSNYGYTF.

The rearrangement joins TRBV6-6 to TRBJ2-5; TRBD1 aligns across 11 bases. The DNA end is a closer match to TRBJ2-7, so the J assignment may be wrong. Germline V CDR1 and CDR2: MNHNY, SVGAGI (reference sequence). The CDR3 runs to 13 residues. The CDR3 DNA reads TGTGCCAGCATAGGACAGGGGGCTGGCGAGCAGTACTTC. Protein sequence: CASIGQGAGEQYF.

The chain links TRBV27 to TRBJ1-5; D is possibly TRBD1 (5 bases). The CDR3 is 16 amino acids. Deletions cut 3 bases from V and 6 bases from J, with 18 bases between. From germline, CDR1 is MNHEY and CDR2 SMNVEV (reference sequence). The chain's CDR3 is CASSFRRTGKIQPQHF. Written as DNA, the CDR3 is TGTGCCAGCAGTTTTCGGAGAACAGGCAAGATTCAGCCCCAGCATTTT.

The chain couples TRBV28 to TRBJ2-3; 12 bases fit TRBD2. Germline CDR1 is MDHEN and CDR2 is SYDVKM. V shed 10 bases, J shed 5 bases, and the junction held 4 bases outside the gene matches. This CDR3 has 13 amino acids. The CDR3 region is CATLAGGLDTQYF. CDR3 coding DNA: TGTGCCACCCTAGCGGGAGGGTTAGATACGCAGTATTTT.